The clone carrying this T cell receptor (beta chain) has ten or more counts. J gave up 3 bases and V 1 base, and 4 bases lay outside the gene matches. CDR3 length: 16 amino acids. Germline CDR1 is LGHDT and CDR2 is YNNKEL (reference sequence). The data derive from a study of T cells in Graves' hyperthyroidism and ophthalmopathy. RNA transcripts yielded amplified TCR beta CDR3 regions. TCR CDR3 regions were first amplified by RT-PCR with HTBI primers. TCRdb called the multiplex PCR reads again in MiXCR, with one record for every CDR3 protein. In the table there are a few hundred thousand distinct CDR3 sequences, roughly 13% of which are singletons. The diagnostic basis comprised clinical symptoms, serum thyroxine and TRAb, thyroid ultrasound and orbital computed tomography. Isolation of PBMCs was performed on around 9.8 ml fresh peripheral blood.

The clonotype originates from a man aged 25-45 years with Graves' hyperthyroidism that later progressed to Graves' ophthalmopathy. V is TRBV3-1 and J is TRBJ1-5; TRBD1 aligns across 9 bases. Sequenced input: blood. The CDR3: CASSQGTGDINQPQHF. The CDR3 DNA sequence: TGTGCCAGCAGCCAAGGGACAGGGGACATCAATCAGCCCCAGCATTTT. The whole variable domain, remainder taken from reference TRBV3-1 and TRBJ1-5, is DTAVSQTPKYLVTQMGNDKSIKCEQNLGHDTMYWYKQDSKKFLKIMFSYNNKELIINETVPNRFSPKSPDKAHLNLHINSLELGDSAVYFCASSQGTGDINQPQHFGDGTRLSIL.